Following are 25 T cell receptor beta chains from one sample sequenced in a study of blood T cell repertoires in COVID-19. Profiling relied on immunoSEQ multiplex PCR, and the TCRdb table lists in-frame clones only, not all of them. The sample contains 300,000 to 350,000 clones, 70% to 90% of which appear only once. Sequenced: PBMCs or T cells enriched from blood (not recorded which). Source of these receptors: a man aged 30-40 years who had recovered from COVID-19.

The chain uses TRBV27 and TRBJ1-6; TRBD1 is a possible D gene (6 bases). The CDR3 runs to 16 residues. CDR1 is MNHEY and CDR2 is SMNVEV in the germline V gene (reference sequence). V was cut by 6 bases and J by 4 bases, with 16 bases left in between. DNA of the CDR3: TGTGCCAGCAGACCAGACAGGTCACCGTATAATTCACCCCTCCACTTT. Protein sequence: CASRPDRSPYNSPLHF.

This sequence joins TRBV30 and TRBJ2-2; D perhaps matches TRBD1 (5 bases). The CDR3 sequence is 11 residues long. Germline V lookup: CDR1 GTSNPN, CDR2 SVGIG (reference sequence). The V end was cut by 4 bases, the J end by 8 bases, with 8 bases between. Here the CDR3 DNA reads TGTGCCTGGAATAGGGGAGGGGAGCTGTTTTTT. Protein sequence: CAWNRGGELFF.

J is TRBJ2-7 and V is TRBV3-1 (or the pseudogene TRBV3-2), with D possibly matching TRBD2 (5 bases). V lost 7 bases, J lost 0 bases, and 13 bases lay in between. From germline, CDR1 is LGHDT and CDR2 YNNKEL (reference sequence). The length of the CDR3 is 14 residues. The CDR3 loop is CASTRTGSSYEQYF. DNA of the CDR3: TGTGCCAGCACCCGGACGGGGAGCTCCTACGAGCAGTACTTC.

CDR3 nucleotide sequence: TGTGCCAGCAGCTTATTTCCAGGGGGCGGTCAGCCCCAGCATTTT. Its protein is CASSLFPGGGQPQHF. The chain employs TRBV11-2 and TRBJ1-5; 8 bases match TRBD1. Germline CDR1 SGHAT, CDR2 FQNNGV. This CDR3 is built from 15 residues. V lost 2 bases, J lost 6 bases, and 6 bases stayed unmatched.

The table lists this clone with a few counts. V gene TRBV6-5 combines with J gene TRBJ2-2; TRBD1 is a possible D gene (6 bases). The CDR3 spans 16 residues. Trimming took off 0 bases at V and 3 bases at J, with 11 bases between the two ends. Germline-derived CDR1 and CDR2 are MNHEY and SVGAGI. CDR3 protein: CASSYSTGWDTGELFF. In nucleotides, the CDR3 is TGTGCCAGCAGTTACTCAACAGGGTGGGACACCGGGGAGCTGTTTTTT.

The rearrangement joins TRBV2 to TRBJ2-7, with D possibly matching TRBD2 (5 bases). Germline CDR1 and CDR2: SNHLY and FYNNEI. The CDR3 has 12 amino acids. Trimming removed 2 bases at V and 7 bases at J, with 9 bases between. CDR3 sequence: CASSERTGEQYF. The CDR3 DNA reads TGTGCCAGCAGTGAAAGAACGGGAGAGCAGTACTTC.

This clone was seen a single time. J is TRBJ1-1 and V is TRBV30, with 11 bases aligning to TRBD1. V lost 4 bases and J lost 4; bases outside the gene matches: 11. This CDR3 comprises 16 residues. Per germline, CDR1 GTSNPN and CDR2 SVGIG (reference sequence). CDR3 nucleotide sequence: TGTGCCTGGATTAACCGGGACAGGGGGTTTGGCACTGAAGCTTTCTTT. Its protein is CAWINRDRGFGTEAFF.

V is TRBV6-6 and J is TRBJ2-1; 9 bases map to TRBD1. After removal of 5 bases from V and 9 bases from J, the junction contained 8 bases not matched to a gene. CDR3 size: 14 residues. From germline, CDR1 is MNHNY and CDR2 SVGAGI (reference sequence). This CDR3 is CASSRQGVAGEQFF. The CDR3 DNA follows: TGTGCCAGCAGTAGACAGGGGGTCGCAGGTGAGCAGTTCTTC.

This sequence joins TRBV2 and TRBJ1-5; the D is unclear. Germline V CDR1 and CDR2: SNHLY, FYNNEI. Trimming stripped 5 bases from V and 4 bases from J, with 9 bases between. The CDR3 spans 13 residues. The chain's CDR3 is CASSSGWNQPQHF. Written as DNA, the CDR3 is TGTGCCAGCAGTTCGGGTTGGAATCAGCCCCAGCATTTT.

The CDR3 nucleotides are TGTGCCAGCTCACCCATTCCGATCCAGGGGGACACTGAAGCTTTCTTT. The encoded protein is CASSPIPIQGDTEAFF. The chain joins TRBV18 to TRBJ1-1, with 7 bases that match TRBD1. This CDR3 has 16 amino acids. V lost 3 bases, J lost 3 bases, and 10 bases stayed unmatched. Germline CDR1 reads KGHSH; CDR2 reads LQKENI.

CDR3 residues: CASRLTGTANSPLHF. CDR3 nucleotide sequence: TGTGCCAGCAGATTAACAGGGACAGCGAATTCACCCCTCCACTTT. This chain joins TRBV27 and TRBJ1-6; the match to TRBD1 covers 7 bases. Germline assignment: CDR1 MNHEY and CDR2 SMNVEV (reference sequence). The CDR3 consists of 15 residues. V gave up 6 bases and J gave up 7 bases; unmatched junction bases: 9.

J is TRBJ1-2 and V is TRBV10-3; D not resolved. Germline values: CDR1 ENHRY, CDR2 SYGVKD. The CDR3 loop spans 14 amino acids. V was pared by 2 bases and J by 4 bases, with 11 bases between. CDR3 in amino acids: CAISERSASYGYTF. The CDR3 bases are TGTGCCATCAGTGAGAGGAGTGCGAGCTATGGCTACACCTTC.

The J gene is TRBJ1-1, the V gene TRBV29-1; weak D call: TRBD1 (5 bases). V lost 7 bases and J lost 4, with 28 bases in between. CDR3 size: 17 residues. CDR1 and CDR2 (germline): SQVTM, ANQGSEA. The CDR3 loop reads CSGRVGGDRFAPTEAFF. CDR3 bases: TGCAGCGGCCGGGTCGGTGGCGACAGATTCGCCCCCACTGAAGCTTTCTTT.

The chain employs TRBV2 and TRBJ1-1, with TRBD1 as a possible D gene (6 bases). The germline V gene encodes CDR1 SNHLY and CDR2 FYNNEI. The length of the CDR3 is 14 residues. V was cut by 6 bases and J by 1 base, with 12 bases left in between. CDR3 bases: TGTGCCAGCAGATCATCACAGGGGAACACTGAAGCTTTCTTT. Translated, it gives CASRSSQGNTEAFF.

The chain is built from TRBV5-1 and TRBJ1-1; TRBD1 agrees at 7 bases. The germline V gene encodes CDR1 SGHRS and CDR2 YFSETQ. Losses at the gene ends were 2 bases for V and 3 bases for J; bases not matched to a gene: 4. The CDR3 is made up of 14 amino acids. The DNA of the CDR3 is TGCGCCAGCAGCTTACAGGGGTATGACACTGAAGCTTTCTTT. Amino acids: CASSLQGYDTEAFF.

J is TRBJ1-1 and V is TRBV11-3, with D unresolved. The CDR3 runs 15 residues. The V gene's germline CDR1 is SGHNT and CDR2 YENEEA. V shed 5 bases and J shed 3 bases, with 16 bases lying between them. CDR3 in amino acids: CASSRGGVGDTEAFF. CDR3 sequence (DNA): TGTGCCAGCAGCCGGGGAGGTGTGGGCGACACTGAAGCTTTCTTT.

This clone was counted only a few times. V is TRBV5-1 and J is TRBJ2-7; the D is unclear. In germline, CDR1 is SGHRS, CDR2 YFSETQ. The CDR3 runs to 15 residues. V lost 1 base and J lost 5, with 16 bases in between. CDR3 DNA: TGCGCCAGCAGCTTGTCGCCCCTTGAGTCCCACGAGCAGTACTTC. Its protein is CASSLSPLESHEQYF.

The J gene is TRBJ1-2, the V gene TRBV19; D not certain. Trimming cost V 9 bases and J 0 bases, with 11 bases left between them. The CDR3 has 13 residues. The germline V gene has CDR1 LNHDA and CDR2 SQIVND (reference sequence). In DNA form, the CDR3 reads TGTGCCAGCAATCCCGCGGCTAACTATGGCTACACCTTC. This translates into CASNPAANYGYTF.

The chain carries TRBV2 and TRBJ1-2, with D uncertain. This CDR3 comprises 15 residues. CDR1 and CDR2 (germline): SNHLY, FYNNEI. V shed 3 bases and J shed 3 bases, with 14 bases lying between them. The CDR3 DNA is TGTGCCAGCAGTGAGTTTGAGAGGAGCTACTATGGCTACACCTTC. Its protein product is CASSEFERSYYGYTF.

The chain links TRBV29-1 to TRBJ2-7, with 7 nucleotides matching TRBD2. CDR1 is SQVTM, CDR2 ANQGSEA, per germline. CDR3 size: 12 residues. Trimming at V came to 3 bases and at J to 6 bases, leaving 5 bases not matched to a gene. The CDR3 region is CSVDEGGGEQYF. The CDR3 DNA reads TGCAGCGTTGATGAGGGCGGGGGCGAGCAGTACTTC.

CDR3 sequence (DNA): TGTGCCACCAGTGATTCTAGGCAGTTAAAAGAGACCCAGTACTTC. Its protein is CATSDSRQLKETQYF. The chain has TRBV24-1 and TRBJ2-5; D is ambiguous. CDR1 is KGHDR and CDR2 is SFDVKD in the germline V gene. V dropped 2 bases and J dropped 3 bases, with 12 bases sitting between them. CDR3 length: 15 amino acids.

The V call is TRBV11-3, the J call TRBJ2-3; TRBD1 might be the D (5 bases). This CDR3 has 15 residues. V dropped 1 base and J dropped 0 bases, with 8 bases sitting between them. Germline lookup yields CDR1 SGHNT and CDR2 YENEEA. The CDR3 protein is CASSLGQGSTDTQYF. CDR3 sequence (DNA): TGTGCCAGCAGCTTAGGTCAGGGTAGCACAGATACGCAGTATTTT. The variable domain in full, with the rest retrieved from reference TRBV11-3 and TRBJ2-3, is EAGVVQSPRYKIIEKKQPVAFWCNPISGHNTLYWYLQNLGQGPELLIRYENEEAVDDSQLPKDRFSAERLKGVDSTLKIQPAELGDSAVYLCASSLGQGSTDTQYFGPGTRLTVL.

The V call is TRBV5-1, the J call TRBJ1-3, with D maybe TRBD1 (6 bases). This CDR3 has 16 residues. Per the germline V gene, CDR1 is SGHRS and CDR2 is YFSETQ. V was shortened by 0 bases and J by 3 bases, with 13 bases between the two germline ends. The CDR3 DNA is TGCGCCAGCAGCTTGGCGGGGGGCGCTTATGGAAACACCATATATTTT. It is translated as CASSLAGGAYGNTIYF.

The genes are TRBV7-2 and TRBJ1-6; TRBD1 aligns across 7 bases. CDR3 size: 15 residues. Losses at the gene ends were 5 bases for V and 4 bases for J; bases not matched to a gene: 5. Germline assignment: CDR1 SGHTA and CDR2 FQGNSA. The CDR3 DNA reads TGTGCCAGCAGCCAATCGACAGGGTATAATTCACCCCTCCACTTT. Encoded protein: CASSQSTGYNSPLHF.

As to this clone: The same CDR3 also results from other DNA sequences found in this sample. The chain carries TRBV7-2 and TRBJ2-1, with 11 bases that match TRBD2. The germline V gene has CDR1 SGHTA and CDR2 FQGNSA. With V trimmed by 9 bases and J by 2 bases, 3 bases remained unmatched. This CDR3 is built from 14 residues. CDR3: CASRSGGAYNEQFF. CDR3 DNA: TGTGCCAGTCGTAGCGGGGGGGCCTACAATGAGCAGTTCTTC.